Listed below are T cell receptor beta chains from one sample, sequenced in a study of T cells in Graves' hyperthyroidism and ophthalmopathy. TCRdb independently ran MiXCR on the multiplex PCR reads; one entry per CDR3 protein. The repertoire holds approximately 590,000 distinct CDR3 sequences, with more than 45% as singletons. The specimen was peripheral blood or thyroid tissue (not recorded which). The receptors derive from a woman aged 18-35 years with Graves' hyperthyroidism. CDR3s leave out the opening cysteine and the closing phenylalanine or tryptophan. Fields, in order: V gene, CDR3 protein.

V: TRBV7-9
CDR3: ASSWDRPSSYNSPLH

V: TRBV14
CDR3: ASSQEWASEKLF

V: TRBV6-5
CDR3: AISSSGRDQPQH

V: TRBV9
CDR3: ASSSRTGQAYEQY

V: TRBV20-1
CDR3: SAPSPGTEDQPQH

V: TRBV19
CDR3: ASSLTSSGETQY

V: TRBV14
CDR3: ASSQVLNTGELF

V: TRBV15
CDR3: ATSRDSAGGLTGELF

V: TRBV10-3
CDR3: ASTRHGDTEAF

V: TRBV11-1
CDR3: AISDSGLSYNEQF

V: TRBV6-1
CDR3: ASSRWTSGIYEQY

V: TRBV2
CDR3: ASSGELAGYEQY

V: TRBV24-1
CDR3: ATSDRTGTGANVLT

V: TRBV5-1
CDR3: ASSLEGIGKPYEQY

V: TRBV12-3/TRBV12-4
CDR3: ASSTPGQRDEQY

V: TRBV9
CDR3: ATTGGTGELF

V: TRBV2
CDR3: ASRQGGRPTEAF

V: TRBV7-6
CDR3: ASSVDRPANYGYT

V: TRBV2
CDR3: ASSVGGAGGTSTTEAF

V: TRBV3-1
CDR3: ASSPQRDRFGTEAF

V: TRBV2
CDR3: ASGTGGDGTQY

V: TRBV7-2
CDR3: ASSFWTAEETQY

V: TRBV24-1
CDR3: ASSDISASNTGELF

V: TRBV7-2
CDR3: ASSQVRLAGDEQY

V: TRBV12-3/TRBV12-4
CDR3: ATSRSRDIGTQY

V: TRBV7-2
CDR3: ASSHLGGANVLT

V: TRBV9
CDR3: ASSGQDYGYT